This TCR beta chain stems from a study of tissue T cells after allogeneic stem cell transplantation. Findings and limits, study-wide: This small cohort was clinically heterogeneous, and sampling depth was a limitation. Some tissue clones might be persisting host cells; their alloreactivity or antigen specificity was not determined.

Time point indicated: mouse harvest day 14 after allogeneic transplant. Mouse grafts combined 10^7 T-cell-depleted bone marrow cells with 10^6 splenic CD5+ T cells. This mouse GVHD model was MHC-mismatched B6 to BALB/c, profiled day 7 or 14. This clone was picked up a small number of times. Its antigen is still unknown. The listed genes are named as in mouse. Profiling relied on immunoSEQ multiplex PCR, and the TCRdb table lists in-frame clones only, not all of them. The data hold about 8,300 clones, with roughly a third observed a single time. This receptor was identified in a female BALB/c mouse given C57BL/6 T cells with graft-versus-host disease after an allogeneic hematopoietic cell transplant. Sequences were obtained from skin.

CDR3 bases read: TGTGCCAGCAGTTTCGACAACTATGCTGAGCAGTTC. Amino acids: CASSFDNYAEQF. The entire CDR3 protein is CASSFDNYAEQFF. The chain is built from TRBV14 and TRBJ2-1; D unclear. The read falls 1 residue short of the CDR3 end, and the missing part is taken from the germline J gene. Between the trimmed V and J ends, which lost 1 base and 1 base, there was a span of 3 bases. The CDR3 has 13 residues. The V gene's germline CDR1 is SGHDT and CDR2 FRDEAV.